The entry below gives a single T cell receptor (beta chain) sequence along with its context. What it recognizes is unknown. TCRdb keeps only in-frame clones here, not all; method: immunoSEQ multiplex PCR. This repertoire shows roughly 120,000 clones, over 75% found once; its top ten account for 0.15% to 0.2%. The germline V gene encodes CDR1 SGHDN and CDR2 FVKESK. Trimming took 0 bases from V and 10 from J; bases not matched to a gene: 3. This CDR3 is built from 13 residues. These data originate in a study of graft-versus-host responses after intestinal transplantation. Source: unstimulated CD4+ T cells sorted from spleen or lymph node cells, taken before intestinal transplant. This clonotype was obtained from a human donor who received an intestinal transplant. This chain joins TRBV14 and TRBJ2-1; TRBD2 agrees at 7 bases. CDR3 loop: CASSQDRRGEQFF. The CDR3 DNA reads as TGTGCCAGCAGCCAAGATAGGCGGGGGGAGCAGTTCTTC.